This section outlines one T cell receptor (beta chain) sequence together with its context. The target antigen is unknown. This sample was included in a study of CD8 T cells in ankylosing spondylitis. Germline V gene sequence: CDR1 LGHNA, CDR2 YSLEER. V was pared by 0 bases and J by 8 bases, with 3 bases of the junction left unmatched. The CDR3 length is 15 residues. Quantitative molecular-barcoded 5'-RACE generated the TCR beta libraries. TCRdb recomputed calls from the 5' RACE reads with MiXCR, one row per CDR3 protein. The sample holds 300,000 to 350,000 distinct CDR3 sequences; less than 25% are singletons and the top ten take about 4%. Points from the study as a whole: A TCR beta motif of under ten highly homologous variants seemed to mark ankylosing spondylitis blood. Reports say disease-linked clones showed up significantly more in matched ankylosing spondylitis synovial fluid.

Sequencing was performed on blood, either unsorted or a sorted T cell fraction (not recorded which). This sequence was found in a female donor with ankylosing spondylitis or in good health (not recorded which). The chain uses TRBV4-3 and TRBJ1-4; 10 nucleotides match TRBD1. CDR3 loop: CASSQEGQGWEKLFF. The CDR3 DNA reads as TGCGCCAGCAGCCAAGAGGGACAGGGGTGGGAAAAACTGTTTTTT.